The rows below give T cell receptor beta chains drawn from one sample of a study of radiation and T cells in renal cell carcinoma. The assay was immunoSEQ multiplex PCR, and TCRdb's table has in-frame clones only and misses some. The data contain around 86,000 clones, 80% to 90% of them singletons. The sequences come from blood, collected from a patient whose treatment included radiotherapy and nephrectomy. These receptors all stem from a woman in her forties or fifties with renal cell carcinoma. Both conserved end residues are part of each CDR3. The D gene is left open where the match is weak. Size is stated for part of the rows, as once, few or many counts, or as a class when the clone is expanded.

>TRBJ1-1|-|-|TRBV7-9
CASSLPGNTEAFF
TGTGCCAGCAGCTTACCAGGGAACACTGAAGCTTTCTTT
>TRBJ2-3|-|-|TRBV9
CASSDLGSTDTQYF
TGTGCCAGCAGCGATTTGGGCTCCACAGATACGCAGTATTTT
>TRBJ1-1|few|-|TRBV10-3
CAISELELNTEAFF
TGTGCCATCAGTGAGCTAGAATTGAACACTGAAGCTTTCTTT
>TRBJ1-6|few|-|TRBV9
CASRGDNYNSPLHF
TGTGCCAGCAGAGGGGACAACTATAATTCACCCCTCCACTTT
>TRBJ2-7|-|-|TRBV28
CASSSTARGSYEQYF
TGTGCCAGCAGTTCCACAGCGCGCGGCTCCTACGAGCAGTACTTC
>TRBJ2-3|-|-|TRBV28
CATSSGQGRDTQYF
TGTGCCACCTCCTCCGGTCAGGGGAGAGATACGCAGTATTTT
>TRBJ2-7|-|TRBD2|TRBV11-2
CASRLAGVYEQYF
TGTGCCAGCAGACTAGCGGGAGTCTACGAGCAGTACTTC
>TRBJ2-2|-|TRBD2|TRBV30
CAWVSGGVNTGELFF
TGTGCCTGGGTTAGCGGGGGGGTGAACACCGGGGAGCTGTTTTTT
>TRBJ2-7|-|-|TRBV27
CASNGFFLQSSYEQYF
TGTGCCAGCAATGGCTTTTTCCTACAAAGCTCCTACGAGCAGTACTTC
>TRBJ2-7|once|TRBD1|TRBV4-3
CASSQERQGASYEQYF
TGCGCCAGCAGCCAAGAGCGCCAGGGGGCTTCCTACGAGCAGTACTTC
>TRBJ2-2|few|TRBD2|TRBV19
CASSIGSGRLTGELFF
TGTGCCAGTAGTATCGGTAGCGGGAGGTTAACCGGGGAGCTGTTTTTT
>TRBJ1-3|-|-|TRBV19
CASSITGIGLEAGNTIYF
TGTGCCAGTAGTATAACAGGGATAGGGTTGGAAGCTGGAAACACCATATATTTT
>TRBJ2-1|-|TRBD2|TRBV19
CASSPGLAVRSSYNEQFF
TGTGCCAGTAGCCCCGGACTAGCGGTAAGGAGCTCCTACAATGAGCAGTTCTTC
>TRBJ2-7|-|-|TRBV5-1
CASRDINAYEQYF
TGCGCCAGCAGGGACATAAACGCCTACGAGCAGTACTTC
>TRBJ1-3|few|-|TRBV30
CAWSGEPGNTIYF
TGTGCCTGGAGTGGAGAGCCTGGAAACACCATATATTTT
>TRBJ2-3|once|-|TRBV27
CASSLRLLGDTQYF
TGTGCCAGCAGTTTGCGGCTACTCGGGGATACGCAGTATTTT
>TRBJ1-5|-|-|TRBV5-1
CASSPGDVMNQPQHF
TGCGCCAGCAGCCCAGGGGATGTTATGAATCAGCCCCAGCATTTT
>TRBJ1-4|-|-|TRBV19
CASREAGGNEKLFF
TGTGCCAGTAGGGAAGCAGGAGGTAATGAAAAACTGTTTTTT
>TRBJ2-7|-|-|TRBV7-9
CASSLGGTSYEQYF
TGTGCCAGCAGCTTAGGCGGGACCTCCTACGAGCAGTACTTC
>TRBJ1-1|-|-|TRBV12-5
CASGSIGYPGHRPSNTEAFF
TGTGCTAGTGGGTCGATCGGATACCCGGGACACCGACCTTCGAACACTGAAGCTTTCTTT
>TRBJ2-5|-|-|TRBV5-1
CASSVGTRETQYF
TGCGCCAGCAGCGTAGGGACGCGGGAGACCCAGTACTTC
>TRBJ2-7|-|TRBD2|TRBV28
CASRGGREYEQYF
TGTGCCAGCAGGGGGGGGAGAGAATACGAGCAGTACTTC
>TRBJ2-2|-|TRBD2|TRBV7-2
CASSGLAGGPRTGELFF
TGTGCCAGTTCGGGACTAGCGGGAGGGCCACGCACCGGGGAGCTGTTTTTT
>TRBJ2-1|-|TRBD2|TRBV28
CASSPLAGGPDEQFF
TGTGCCAGCAGTCCCTTAGCGGGAGGGCCCGATGAGCAGTTCTTC
>TRBJ2-7|-|-|TRBV5-1
CASSLTHDEQYF
TGCGCCAGCAGCTTAACTCATGACGAGCAGTACTTC
>TRBJ2-1|-|TRBD1|TRBV7-2
CASSLGQGDEQFF
TGTGCCAGCAGCTTGGGACAGGGGGATGAGCAGTTCTTC
>TRBJ2-2|-|-|TRBV13
CASSWNTGELFF
TGTGCCAGCAGCTGGAACACCGGGGAGCTGTTTTTT
>TRBJ2-1|-|-|TRBV5-1
CASSLRGGRWDEQFF
TGCGCCAGCAGCTTGAGGGGAGGACGCTGGGACGAGCAGTTCTTC
>TRBJ2-7|-|-|TRBV5-4
CASSSKLTGSHEQYF
TGTGCCAGCAGCTCGAAACTCACAGGGTCCCACGAGCAGTACTTC
>TRBJ1-1|-|-|TRBV5-1
CASSPTAGNPEAFF
TGCGCCAGCAGCCCCACGGCAGGAAACCCTGAAGCTTTCTTT
>TRBJ1-5|-|-|TRBV6-6
CASSQGYQPQHF
TGTGCCAGCAGTCAGGGGTATCAGCCCCAGCATTTT
>TRBJ2-1|-|TRBD2|TRBV6-4
CASRDSGRALNEQFF
TGTGCCAGCAGAGATAGCGGGAGGGCCTTGAATGAGCAGTTCTTC
>TRBJ1-2|-|-|TRBV4-3
CASSQGGNAYGYTF
TGCGCCAGCAGCCAAGGGGGGAATGCCTATGGCTACACCTTC
>TRBJ1-1|-|-|TRBV6-5
CASSPNTEAFF
TGTGCCAGCAGCCCAAACACTGAAGCTTTCTTT
>TRBJ2-4|few|TRBD1|TRBV23-1
CASSPPGTGDWVDKNIQYF
TGCGCCAGCAGTCCCCCGGGGACAGGGGATTGGGTTGACAAAAACATTCAGTACTTC
>TRBJ1-1|-|-|TRBV28
CASWRNMNTEAFF
TGTGCCAGCTGGCGAAACATGAACACTGAAGCTTTCTTT
>TRBJ2-7|-|TRBD1|TRBV2
CASTLEGQGRGEQYF
TGTGCCAGCACCCTGGAGGGACAGGGGAGAGGCGAGCAGTACTTC
>TRBJ2-2|once|TRBD2|TRBV6-6
CASSYLGLAGVWELFF
TGTGCCAGCAGTTACTTAGGACTAGCGGGAGTGTGGGAGCTGTTTTTT
>TRBJ1-3|-|-|TRBV25-1
CASSVPGLDSGNTIYF
TGTGCCAGCAGTGTACCGGGTCTTGACTCTGGAAACACCATATATTTT
>TRBJ1-2|-|-|TRBV19
CASSINEVDYGYTF
TGTGCCAGTAGTATTAACGAGGTGGACTATGGCTACACCTTC
>TRBJ2-2|-|-|TRBV2
CASRSAANTGELFF
TGTGCCAGCAGATCGGCCGCGAACACCGGGGAGCTGTTTTTT
>TRBJ1-1|-|-|TRBV19
CASSIRQNTEAFF
TGTGCCAGTAGTATTCGTCAGAACACTGAAGCTTTCTTT
>TRBJ1-5|-|-|TRBV2
CATKRGSGNQPQHF
TGTGCCACCAAAAGGGGATCTGGCAATCAGCCCCAGCATTTT
>TRBJ2-7|once|TRBD1|TRBV19
CASTETFRTGGYEQYF
TGTGCCAGTACCGAAACCTTCCGGACAGGGGGCTACGAGCAGTACTTC